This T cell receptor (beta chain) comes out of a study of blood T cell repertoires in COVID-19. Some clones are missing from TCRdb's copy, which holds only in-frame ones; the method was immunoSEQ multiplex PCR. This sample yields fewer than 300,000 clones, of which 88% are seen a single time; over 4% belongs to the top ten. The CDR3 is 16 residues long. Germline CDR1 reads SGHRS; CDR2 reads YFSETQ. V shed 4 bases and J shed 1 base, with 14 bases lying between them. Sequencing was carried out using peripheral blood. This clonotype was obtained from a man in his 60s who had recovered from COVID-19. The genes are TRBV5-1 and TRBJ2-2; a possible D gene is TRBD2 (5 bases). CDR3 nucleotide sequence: TGCGCCAGCAGCAGGGAAATAGGACTGAACACCGGGGAGCTGTTTTTT. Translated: CASSREIGLNTGELFF.